The clone carrying this T cell receptor (beta chain) was found a few times. Its antigen remains unknown. This entry belongs to a study of beta chain features in type 1 diabetes. Study-level points and caveats: Shortening of TCRB CDR3s, moderate but significant, appeared in all four CD4+ subsets of Type 1 diabetes patients.

The whole isolated RNA underwent reverse transcription, so sequencing captured expressed TCRB transcripts. TCRdb's copy holds only in-frame clones and misses some; the assay was immunoSEQ multiplex PCR. Seen here are 200,000 to 300,000 clones, 14% observed once, and the top ten hold roughly 0.019%. Trimming cost V 6 bases and J 8 bases, with 15 bases left between them. CDR1 and CDR2 (germline): MDHEN, SYDVKM. This CDR3 is 13 amino acids long. Purity of each sorted population was above 95%. The clonotype comes from a man aged 25 to 45 with type 1 diabetes. This rearrangement joins TRBV28 to TRBJ2-3, with D maybe TRBD2 (6 bases). The sequenced material came from naive CD4+ T cells from blood. CDR3 nucleotide sequence: TGTGCCAGCAGCCGGACCCAGGAGGGTACGCAGTATTTT. Translated: CASSRTQEGTQYF.